This TCR beta chain comes out of a study of CD4 T cells in relation to SARS-CoV-2 and coronaviruses. About the research overall: TCR beta CDR3s were sequenced after approximately 9-day antigen culture of PBMCs. Median patient age was roughly 40 years, spanning 21 to 72 years.

As for this clone: The antigen is undetermined.

Sequenced by immunoSEQ multiplex PCR; TCRdb stores in-frame clones only, minus some. This table holds about 36,000 clones, about 86% found once. Naive or memory CD4+ cells were cultured 1:1 with T cell-depleted PBMCs plus CEF. The CDR3 runs to 14 residues. V lost 6 bases and J 1 base, leaving 9 bases between the germline ends. Per germline, CDR1 MRHNA and CDR2 SNTAGT. General study results and limits: Monoreactive clones expanded significantly more to SARS-CoV-2 than crossreactive clones did.

The sample comprised naive CD4+ T cells from PBMCs, cultured in vitro. Sample subset: naive CD4+ T cells isolated by negative enrichment. The source is an adult with COVID-19. J is TRBJ2-2 and V is TRBV6-4, with a possible D match to TRBD1 (6 bases). The CDR3 here is CASRQQGNTGELFF. Written as DNA, the CDR3 is TGTGCCAGCAGACAACAGGGGAACACCGGGGAGCTGTTTTTT.